The T cell receptor (beta chain) described here comes from a study of cytomegalovirus exposure and HLA in healthy donors. Whole-study findings and limits: TCR beta chains associated with HLA were, in a later analysis, more clonally expanded than equally common others.

The PCR had 60 Vbeta and 13 Jbeta primers. The method was immunoSEQ multiplex PCR; TCRdb's version includes in-frame clones alone and lacks a portion of them. The table has 150,000 to 200,000 clones, about 85% seen once; the top ten hold approximately 2%. About this clone itself: No antigen is known for it.

The germline V gene has CDR1 LGHNA and CDR2 YSLEER. V trimming: 3 bases; J trimming: 1 base; junction bases outside the gene matches: 4. CDR3 length: 15 residues. J is TRBJ2-3 and V is TRBV4-3; TRBD1 aligns across 7 bases. This sequence originates from a man aged 18 to 35 in good health and CMV-seropositive. The sample consisted of PBMCs. CDR3 sequence reads: CASSQGGQGTDTQYF. The CDR3 DNA sequence: TGCGCCAGCAGCCAGGGCGGACAGGGCACAGATACGCAGTATTTT.